This T cell receptor beta chain is from a study of CD8 T cells in Susac syndrome. As for the study in general: At blood draw, Susac syndrome patients were therapy-naive, on corticosteroids, or on intravenous immunoglobulin alone.

Germline V lookup: CDR1 DFQATT, CDR2 SNEGSKA (reference sequence). CDR3 length equals 13 residues. With random hexamers, reverse transcription was performed on roughly 0.45 to 1 ug of RNA. TCRdb reanalysed the immunoSEQ multiplex PCR reads using MiXCR and keeps one entry per CDR3 protein. The sample contains roughly 160,000 distinct CDR3 sequences, around 96% of which appear only once. The TCR originated in a human donor with Susac syndrome. The sample consisted of CD4+ T cells from PBMCs. The V call is TRBV20-1, the J call TRBJ2-6; the match to TRBD2 covers 8 bases. CDR3 in amino acids: CSGGGSGANVLTF. CDR3 bases: TGCAGCGGGGGGGGCTCTGGGGCCAACGTCCTGACTTTC.